A single T cell receptor beta chain is shown here with its context. Antigen: not known. Profiling relied on immunoSEQ multiplex PCR, and the TCRdb table lists in-frame clones only, not all of them. The sample has approximately 40,000 clones; around four fifths are singletons. The CDR3 loop spans 13 amino acids. CDR1 and CDR2 (germline): SGHTA, FQGNSA. V shed 4 bases and J shed 4 bases, with 11 bases lying between them. This entry belongs to a study of CD4 T cells in relation to SARS-CoV-2 and coronaviruses. Study results and limitations: In around 60% of donors, memory CD4+ clonotypes crossrecognized SARS-CoV-2 and at least one common cold coronavirus spike.

Sequences were obtained from memory CD4+ T cells from PBMCs, cultured in vitro. The chain is built from TRBV7-2 and TRBJ2-7; perhaps TRBD2 as D (6 bases). The receptor comes from an adult with COVID-19. CDR3 amino acids: CASSWRDSYEQYF. The CDR3 DNA is TGTGCCAGCAGCTGGAGGGATAGTTACGAGCAGTACTTC.